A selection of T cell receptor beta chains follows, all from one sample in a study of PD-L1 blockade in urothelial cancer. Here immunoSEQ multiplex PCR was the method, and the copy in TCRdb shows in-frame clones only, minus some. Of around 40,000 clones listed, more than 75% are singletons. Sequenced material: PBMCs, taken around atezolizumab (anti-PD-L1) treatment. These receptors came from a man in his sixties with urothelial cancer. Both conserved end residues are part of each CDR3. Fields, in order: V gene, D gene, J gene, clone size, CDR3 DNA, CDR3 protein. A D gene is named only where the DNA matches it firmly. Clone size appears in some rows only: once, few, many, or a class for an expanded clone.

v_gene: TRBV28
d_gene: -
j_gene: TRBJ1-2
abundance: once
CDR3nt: TGTGCCAGCAGTTTAGAACTCAACTATGGCTACACCTTC
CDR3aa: CASSLELNYGYTF

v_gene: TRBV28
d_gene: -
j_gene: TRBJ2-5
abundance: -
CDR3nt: TGTGCCAGCAGAGCTACTAGTTTAGAGACCCAGTACTTC
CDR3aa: CASRATSLETQYF

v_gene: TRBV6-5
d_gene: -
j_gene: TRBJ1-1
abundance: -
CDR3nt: TGTGCCAGCAGGAGGGAGACAGAAGCTTTCTTT
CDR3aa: CASRRETEAFF

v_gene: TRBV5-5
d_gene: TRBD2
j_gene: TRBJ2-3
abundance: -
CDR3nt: TGTGCCAGCAGCCCTCTTAGCGGGAGACGCACAGATACGCAGTATTTT
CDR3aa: CASSPLSGRRTDTQYF

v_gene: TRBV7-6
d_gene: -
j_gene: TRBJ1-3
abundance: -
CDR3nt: TGTGCCAGCAGCCCTGACGGGAGCTCTGGAAACACCATATATTTT
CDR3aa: CASSPDGSSGNTIYF

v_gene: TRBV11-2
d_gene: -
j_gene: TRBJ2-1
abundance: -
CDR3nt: TGTGCCAGCCAACCCCGGGAAGCTACCTACAATGAGCAGTTCTTC
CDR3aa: CASQPREATYNEQFF

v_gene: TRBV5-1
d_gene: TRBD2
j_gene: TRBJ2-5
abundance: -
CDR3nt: TGCGCCAGCAGCTTGGACGGGAGGGCCGAGACCCAGTACTTC
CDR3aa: CASSLDGRAETQYF

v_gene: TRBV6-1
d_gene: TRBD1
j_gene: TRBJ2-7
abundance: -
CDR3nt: TGTGCCAGCAGTGATCCCGGGACAGGGTCGGACGAGCAGTACTTC
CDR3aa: CASSDPGTGSDEQYF

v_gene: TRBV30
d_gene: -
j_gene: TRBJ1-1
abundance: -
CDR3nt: TGTGCCTGGAGCCGCTCAGTGATGAACACTGAAGCTTTCTTT
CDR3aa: CAWSRSVMNTEAFF

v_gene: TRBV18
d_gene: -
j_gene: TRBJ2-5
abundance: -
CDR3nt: TGTGCCAGCTCACCCCGAGACCAAGAGACCCAGTACTTC
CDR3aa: CASSPRDQETQYF

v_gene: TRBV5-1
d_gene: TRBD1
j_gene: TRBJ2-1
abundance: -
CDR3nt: TGCGCCAGCAGCTTGGGGGGACAGGGGGTGTACAATGAGCAGTTCTTC
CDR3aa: CASSLGGQGVYNEQFF

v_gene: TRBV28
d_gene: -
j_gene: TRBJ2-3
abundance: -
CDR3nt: TGTGCCAGCAGTTTACTCCCTAGCACAGATACGCAGTATTTT
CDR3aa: CASSLLPSTDTQYF

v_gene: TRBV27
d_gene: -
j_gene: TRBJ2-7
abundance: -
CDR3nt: TGTGCCAGCAGTTTAGGACTCGCTAACTACGAGCAGTACTTC
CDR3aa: CASSLGLANYEQYF

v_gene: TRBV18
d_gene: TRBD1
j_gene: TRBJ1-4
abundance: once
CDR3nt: TGTGCCAGCTCTCCACCAGGGGGCGCAAGTAATGAAAAACTGTTTTTT
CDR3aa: CASSPPGGASNEKLFF

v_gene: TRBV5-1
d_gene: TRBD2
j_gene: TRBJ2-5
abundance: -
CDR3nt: TGCGCCAGCAGCCCGGGACTAGCGGGGGCCCAAGAGACCCAGTACTTC
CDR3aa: CASSPGLAGAQETQYF

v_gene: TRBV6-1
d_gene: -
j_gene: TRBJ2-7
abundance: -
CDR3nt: TGTGCCAGCAGAGCACACAGTTCCTACGAGCAGTACTTC
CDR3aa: CASRAHSSYEQYF

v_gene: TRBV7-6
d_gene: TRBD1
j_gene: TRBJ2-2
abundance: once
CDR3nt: TGTGCCAGCAGCACACACGACAGGGGCCGCCCCAGTGGGGAGCTGTTTTTT
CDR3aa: CASSTHDRGRPSGELFF

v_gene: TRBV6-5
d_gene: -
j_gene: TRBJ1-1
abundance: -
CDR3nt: TGTGCCAGCAGCACCCGGGGAGGAACTGAAGCTTTCTTT
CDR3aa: CASSTRGGTEAFF

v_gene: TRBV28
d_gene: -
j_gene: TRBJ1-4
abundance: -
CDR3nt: TGTGCCGTCCAGGGGCAGGCTAATGAAAAACTGTTTTTT
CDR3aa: CAVQGQANEKLFF

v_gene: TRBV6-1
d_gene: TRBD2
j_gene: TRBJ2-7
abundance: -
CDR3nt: TGTGCCAGCAATCCTAGCGGGGCCTCCGAGCAGTACTTC
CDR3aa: CASNPSGASEQYF

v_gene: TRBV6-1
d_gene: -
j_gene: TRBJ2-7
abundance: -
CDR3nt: TGTGCCAGCAGTGAAGCCGGACAGAATTACTACGAGCAGTACTTC
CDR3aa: CASSEAGQNYYEQYF

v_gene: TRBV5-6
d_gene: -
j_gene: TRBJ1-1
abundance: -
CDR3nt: TGTGCCAGCAGCTTGGCCGGGGGATACGAGAACACTGAAGCTTTCTTT
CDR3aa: CASSLAGGYENTEAFF

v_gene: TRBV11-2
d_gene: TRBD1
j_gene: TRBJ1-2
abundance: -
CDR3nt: TGTGCCAGCAGCTTAGATTATGAGTCACAGGGGTTAGAAAGTGGCTACACCTTC
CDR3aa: CASSLDYESQGLESGYTF

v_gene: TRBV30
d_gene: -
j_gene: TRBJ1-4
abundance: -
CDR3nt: TGTGCCTGGAGCGAATCCGGACAGATGAATGAAAAACTGTTTTTT
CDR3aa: CAWSESGQMNEKLFF

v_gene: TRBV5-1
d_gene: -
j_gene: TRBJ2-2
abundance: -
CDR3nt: TGCGCCAGCAGCTTGTGGCTTTTGAACACCGGGGAGCTGTTTTTT
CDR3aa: CASSLWLLNTGELFF

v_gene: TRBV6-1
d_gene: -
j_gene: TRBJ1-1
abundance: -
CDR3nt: TGTGCCAGTTTGAAGCGAGTCGGAGATGGGTCTGAAGCTTTCTTT
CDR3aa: CASLKRVGDGSEAFF

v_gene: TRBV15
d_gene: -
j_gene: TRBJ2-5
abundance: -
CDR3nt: TGTGCCACCAGCAGGAGGACAGTCGAGACCCAGTACTTC
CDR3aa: CATSRRTVETQYF

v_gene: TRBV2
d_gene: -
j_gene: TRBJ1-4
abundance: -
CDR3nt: TGTGCCAGCAGTAGACGCAGGGCAGAAAAACTGTTTTTT
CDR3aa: CASSRRRAEKLFF

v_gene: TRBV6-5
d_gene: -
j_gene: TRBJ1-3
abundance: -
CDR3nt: TGTGCCAGCAGTCTACAGGGTGACGGAAACACCATATATTTT
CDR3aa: CASSLQGDGNTIYF